One sample yielded the 29 T cell receptor beta chains listed below, sequenced in a study of cytomegalovirus exposure and HLA in healthy donors. Primers: 60 Vbeta forward and 13 Jbeta reverse. The assay was immunoSEQ multiplex PCR, and TCRdb's table has in-frame clones only and misses some. Among about 85,000 clones, about three fifths were seen once, and the ten largest hold around 4%. The sample comprised PBMCs. The receptor source for this set is a man aged 30 to 45 in good health and CMV-seronegative.

The chain uses TRBV28 and TRBJ2-2, with TRBD1 identical over 9 bases. Per the germline V gene, CDR1 is MDHEN and CDR2 is SYDVKM. Trimming cost V 7 bases and J 2 bases; bases outside gene matches: 11. This CDR3 has 17 residues. The chain's CDR3 is CASNTWDRAYNTGELFF. CDR3 sequence (DNA): TGTGCCAGCAACACCTGGGACAGGGCATATAACACCGGGGAGCTGTTTTTT.

The V gene is TRBV6-5, the J gene TRBJ1-2; TRBD1 aligns across 9 bases. CDR1 and CDR2 from the germline V gene are MNHEY and SVGAGI. V gave up 2 bases and J gave up 3 bases; unmatched junction bases: 4. The CDR3 has 15 amino acids. The CDR3 loop reads CASSYRQGDYYGYTF. CDR3 DNA: TGTGCCAGCAGTTACCGACAGGGGGACTACTATGGCTACACCTTC.

This chain joins TRBV4-3 and TRBJ1-2; 7 bases are shared with TRBD1. The CDR3 is 14 residues long. Losses at the gene ends were 2 bases for V and 3 bases for J; bases not matched to a gene: 3. Germline V CDR1 and CDR2: LGHNA, YSLEER. DNA of the CDR3: TGCGCCAGCAGCCAAATCAGGGGGGACTATGGCTACACCTTC. Translation gives CASSQIRGDYGYTF.

This clone turned up a few times. The rearrangement uses TRBV6-6 and TRBJ2-7; 10 bases agree with TRBD2. Losses at the gene ends were 11 bases for V and 3 bases for J; bases not matched to a gene: 10. The CDR3 has 14 residues. Germline CDR1 MNHNY, CDR2 SVGAGI (reference sequence). The CDR3 region is CASQGLAGVYEQYF. CDR3 DNA sequence: TGTGCCTCCCAGGGGCTAGCGGGGGTCTACGAGCAGTACTTC.

Comment on this clone: The same CDR3 arises from other DNA sequences in this sample as well. The V and J genes are TRBV9 and TRBJ1-3, with D perhaps TRBD1 (6 bases). V lost 1 base, J lost 0 bases, and 17 bases lay in between. The CDR3 has 18 residues. CDR1 is SGDLS, CDR2 YYNGEE, per germline. CDR3 in amino acids: CASSVSGGGGSSGNTIYF. The CDR3 DNA follows: TGTGCCAGCAGCGTATCTGGAGGGGGGGGCAGCTCTGGAAACACCATATATTTT.

This clone appeared once. The chain has TRBV7-9 and TRBJ2-2, with D perhaps matching TRBD2 (5 bases). CDR1 is SEHNR and CDR2 is FQNEAQ in the germline V gene (reference sequence). Trimming stripped 6 bases from V and 2 bases from J, with 13 bases between. The CDR3 consists of 15 residues. The CDR3 nucleotides are TGTGCCAGCAGGTCAAGCGGCGGAAACACCGGGGAGCTGTTTTTT. This gives the protein CASRSSGGNTGELFF.

The chain uses TRBV21-1 and TRBJ2-5; the listed D gene, TRBD2, was not tested against the DNA. TRBV21-1 counts as a pseudogene. This CDR3 is 15 amino acids long. The DNA of the CDR3 is TGTGCCAGCAGCGGCCAACGCGACGGGAAAGAGACCCAGTACTTC. Its protein product is CASSGQRDGKETQYF.

This clone has a single count. The J gene is TRBJ2-7, the V gene TRBV18; D may be TRBD1 (5 bases). V was cut by 3 bases and J by 2 bases, with 11 bases left in between. The germline V gene has CDR1 KGHSH and CDR2 LQKENI. CDR3 length equals 14 residues. The CDR3, as DNA: TGTGCCAGCTCACCCTGGACAACCACCTACGAGCAGTACTTC. Its translation is CASSPWTTTYEQYF.

This chain links TRBV5-1 with TRBJ2-5, with 10 bases fitting TRBD1. The CDR3 sequence is 17 residues long. Germline loops: CDR1 SGHRS, CDR2 YFSETQ. The V and J ends lost 5 bases and 2 bases, in that order; junction bases with no gene match: 12. The CDR3: CASSPIIGTGVQETQYF. The CDR3, as DNA: TGCGCCAGCAGTCCGATAATAGGGACAGGGGTTCAAGAGACCCAGTACTTC.

This clone was recorded only once. V and J are TRBV13 and TRBJ2-5; D is undetermined. The CDR3 has 15 amino acids. The germline V gene has CDR1 PRHDT and CDR2 FYEKMQ (reference sequence). Trimming stripped 0 bases from V and 0 bases from J, with 8 bases between. CDR3 coding DNA: TGTGCCAGCAGCTTAGGGCTATTGTACCAAGAGACCCAGTACTTC. This gives the protein CASSLGLLYQETQYF.

This clone is a singleton in its sample. Other nucleotide sequences from this sample produce the same CDR3. This chain connects TRBV5-6 to TRBJ2-3; D gene unclear. This CDR3 is 12 amino acids long. V lost 0 bases and J 6 bases, leaving 5 bases between the germline ends. Germline V CDR1 and CDR2: SGHDT, YYEEEE. The CDR3 here is CASSLAGDTQYF. The CDR3 nucleotides read TGTGCCAGCAGCTTGGCCGGGGATACGCAGTATTTT.

The chain joins TRBV19 to TRBJ1-5; a possible D gene is TRBD1 (6 bases). The CDR3 runs to 13 residues. Germline CDR1 reads LNHDA; CDR2 reads SQIVND (reference sequence). Trimming shortened V by 9 bases and J by 5 bases, and 14 bases separated the two germline ends. CDR3 region: CASKTGLYQPQHF. CDR3 DNA: TGTGCCAGCAAAACAGGGCTCTATCAGCCCCAGCATTTT.

The V and J genes are TRBV7-9 and TRBJ2-3, with TRBD2 identical over 7 bases. Germline values: CDR1 SEHNR, CDR2 FQNEAQ (reference sequence). The CDR3 loop spans 16 amino acids. V was clipped by 7 bases and J by 0 bases; unmatched bases: 10. The CDR3 DNA reads as TGTGCCAGCACACCCGGCGGGGGAGGCAGCACAGATACGCAGTATTTT. It translates to CASTPGGGGSTDTQYF.

The chain is built from TRBV13 and TRBJ2-7; perhaps TRBD1 as D (5 bases). Germline lookup yields CDR1 PRHDT and CDR2 FYEKMQ (reference sequence). Trimming removed 5 bases from V and 1 base from J, with 9 bases in between. The CDR3 totals 13 residues. CDR3: CASSSRDSYEQYF. Written as DNA, the CDR3 is TGTGCCAGCAGCAGCAGGGATTCCTACGAGCAGTACTTC.

The CDR3 DNA sequence: TGTGCCAGCAGCTCCCGGGACTGGCCGGGAGAGACCCAGTACTTC. Amino acids: CASSSRDWPGETQYF. The J gene is TRBJ2-5, the V gene TRBV7-8; D is possibly TRBD2 (6 bases). Trimming removed 4 bases at V and 4 bases at J, with 16 bases between. The germline CDR1 and CDR2 sequences are SGHVS and FQNEAQ. The CDR3 is 15 residues long.

V and J are TRBV21-1 and TRBJ2-5; the DNA was not used to check the table's D call, TRBD2. TRBV21-1 is termed a pseudogene. The CDR3 has 16 residues. CDR3 amino acids: CASSKFIRKGGETQYF. In nucleotides, the CDR3 is TGTGCCAGCAGCAAATTCATCAGAAAGGGAGGGGAGACCCAGTACTTC.

The V call is TRBV2, the J call TRBJ2-7; D ambiguous. Looked up from germline, CDR1 is SNHLY and CDR2 is FYNNEI. The V and J ends lost 1 base and 2 bases respectively, with 6 bases between them. The CDR3 loop spans 13 amino acids. The CDR3 reads CASSEGKTYEQYF. The CDR3 region has the DNA TGTGCCAGCAGTGAAGGTAAAACCTACGAGCAGTACTTC.

As for this clone: The same CDR3 also results from other DNA sequences found in this sample. V gene TRBV7-9 combines with J gene TRBJ2-1, with 8 bases matching TRBD2. The length of the CDR3 is 13 residues. V trimming: 8 bases; J trimming: 0 bases; junction bases outside the gene matches: 0. CDR1 is SEHNR and CDR2 is FQNEAQ in the germline V gene (reference sequence). CDR3 residues: CASAGGSYNEQFF. CDR3 DNA sequence: TGTGCCAGCGCGGGAGGCTCCTACAATGAGCAGTTCTTC. Full variable domain (rest looked up from reference TRBV7-9 and TRBJ2-1): DTGVSQNPRHKITKRGQNVTFRCDPISEHNRLYWYRQTLGQGPEFLTYFQNEAQLEKSRLLSDRFSAERPKGSFSTLEIQRTEQGDSAMYLCASAGGSYNEQFFGPGTRLTVL.

This chain links TRBV7-2 with TRBJ1-1; 10 bases agree with TRBD1. Germline V gene lookup returns CDR1 SGHTA and CDR2 FQGNSA. The CDR3 length is 17 residues. J was trimmed by 1 base and V by 5 bases; bases with no gene match: 10. CDR3 sequence reads: CASSLRQGALGNTEAFF. The CDR3 region has the DNA TGTGCCAGCAGCCTTCGACAGGGGGCGTTAGGGAACACTGAAGCTTTCTTT.

This clone came up a few times. The chain carries TRBV25-1 and TRBJ1-3; no firm D call. CDR1 and CDR2 from the germline V gene are MGHDK and SYGVNS. The ends were cut back, 3 bases at V and 0 bases at J, with 6 bases in the middle. The CDR3 runs 14 residues. The CDR3 DNA follows: TGTGCCAGCAGTGAGGGGAGCTCTGGAAACACCATATATTTT. Protein: CASSEGSSGNTIYF.

Concerning this clone itself: Compared with germline, one end of the junction differs, possibly owing to a read error. The CDR3 spells CASRLGLGGTYNEQFF. The DNA of the CDR3 is TGTGCCAGCAGATTGGGCCTAGGGGGAACCTACAATGAGCAGTTCTTC. This sequence joins TRBV5-5 and TRBJ2-1; the D gene is possibly TRBD1 (6 bases). The V gene's germline CDR1 is SGHKS and CDR2 YYEKEE (reference sequence). There are 16 residues in the CDR3.

The gene calls are TRBV7-9 and TRBJ1-2; a weak D match, TRBD1 (6 bases). Germline CDR1 is SEHNR and CDR2 is FQNEAQ (reference sequence). This CDR3 spans 15 amino acids. Trimming cost V 3 bases and J 5 bases, with 16 bases left between them. For the CDR3, the DNA is TGTGCCAGCAGCTTCGGACAGATAATTGTGTATGGCTACACCTTC. It codes for CASSFGQIIVYGYTF.

This clone was seen once. The CDR3 DNA is TGTGCCAGCAGCTCGAGCTCCTATAATTCACCCCTCCACTTT. This translates into CASSSSSYNSPLHF. V is TRBV7-6 and J is TRBJ1-6; no clear D. V was shortened by 4 bases and J by 0 bases, with 4 bases between the two germline ends. Per germline, CDR1 SGHVS and CDR2 FNYEAQ. This CDR3 region has 14 residues.

The chain recombines TRBV11-2 with TRBJ2-1, with 8 bases that match TRBD2. The V and J ends lost 8 bases and 4 bases, in that order; junction bases with no gene match: 7. The CDR3 is made up of 14 amino acids. CDR1 and CDR2 (germline): SGHAT, FQNNGV. DNA for the CDR3: TGTGCCAGCGGTGCGACTAGCGTATACAATGAGCAGTTCTTC. This translates into CASGATSVYNEQFF.

The chain joins TRBV29-1 to TRBJ2-7; TRBD2 matches 7 bases. The CDR3 runs to 17 residues. J lost 7 bases, V lost 0 bases, and 18 bases had no gene match. Germline CDR1 and CDR2: SQVTM and ANQGSEA. DNA of the CDR3: TGCAGCGTTGAAGATCTTCGGGCTAGCGGAGGAGGGTTGGAGCAGTACTTC. Its translation: CSVEDLRASGGGLEQYF.

This sequence joins TRBV9 and TRBJ2-7; D possibly corresponds to TRBD2 (6 bases). CDR3 length: 15 amino acids. V lost 0 bases, J lost 6 bases, and 16 bases lay in between. Germline CDR1 SGDLS, CDR2 YYNGEE. The CDR3 region is CASSVDRRAGLEQYF. The DNA of the CDR3 is TGTGCCAGCAGCGTAGATAGGAGGGCAGGGCTCGAGCAGTACTTC.

The table lists this clone with a few counts. This chain connects TRBV11-2 to TRBJ1-6; TRBD1 agrees at 7 bases. The CDR3 spans 15 residues. The V gene end was trimmed by 7 bases and the J gene end by 11 bases; junction bases not matched to a gene: 14. Germline CDR1 is SGHAT and CDR2 is FQNNGV. This CDR3 is CASKTKDRFVAPLHF. The CDR3 bases are TGTGCCAGCAAAACTAAGGACAGGTTCGTCGCACCCCTCCACTTT.

A few counts support this clone. The rearrangement links TRBV14 to TRBJ2-3, with 12 bases lining up with TRBD2. The CDR3 is 18 residues long. V trimming: 0 bases; J trimming: 6 bases; junction bases outside the gene matches: 10. Germline CDR1 and CDR2: SGHDN and FVKESK. The CDR3 loop is CASSQERLAGDPRDTQYF. Written as DNA, the CDR3 is TGTGCCAGCAGCCAAGAACGACTAGCGGGGGACCCTAGGGATACGCAGTATTTT.

This clone has more than one count but fewer than ten. This chain links TRBV5-4 with TRBJ2-2, with no clear D. Per germline, CDR1 SGHNT and CDR2 YYREEE (reference sequence). V dropped 0 bases and J dropped 8 bases, with 5 bases sitting between them. This CDR3 comprises 12 residues. This chain's CDR3 is CASSLAPGELFF. Here the CDR3 DNA reads TGTGCCAGCAGCTTGGCCCCAGGGGAGCTGTTTTTT.